The 8 T cell receptor beta chains in this list originate from one sample, sequenced in a study of metastatic and nonmetastatic thyroid tumors. Through MiXCR, TCRdb re-clonotyped the PCR reads. The sample shows some 15,000 clones, more than 20% of them seen only once. Treatment of any kind had been given to no patient before thyroid surgery. The sequenced sample was adjacent normal tissue. The receptors shown here come from a female donor with papillary thyroid cancer or a benign thyroid nodule (not recorded which). Some clones in this sample may be carry-over from other donors' samples.

This clone qualifies as medium-sized (0.01 to 0.1%). The J gene is TRBJ2-3, the V gene TRBV29-1; TRBD1 might be the D (5 bases). Germline-derived CDR1 and CDR2 are SQVTM and ANQGSEA. Trimming cost V 7 bases and J 2 bases, with 13 bases left between them. This CDR3 is built from 13 residues. The CDR3 nucleotides read TGCAGCGCTCACCGTGGACACACAGATACGCAGTATTTT. This codes for CSAHRGHTDTQYF.

This clone came up a few times. This sequence joins TRBV6-1 and TRBJ1-1, with TRBD1 as a possible D gene (5 bases). Germline V lookup: CDR1 MNHNS, CDR2 SASEGT. This CDR3 contains 15 residues. V was cut by 4 bases and J by 4 bases, with 16 bases left in between. The CDR3 loop reads CASSALPGAGTEAFF. The CDR3 DNA reads as TGTGCCAGCAGTGCTTTACCCGGGGCCGGCACTGAAGCTTTCTTT.

This clone came up a few times. This chain joins TRBV7-8 and TRBJ2-7; D possibly corresponds to TRBD2 (6 bases). Germline V gene lookup returns CDR1 SGHVS and CDR2 FQNEAQ. The CDR3 extends over 13 amino acids. The V and J ends lost 5 bases and 6 bases respectively, with 14 bases between them. In DNA, the CDR3 is TGTGCCAGCAGCGCGATGACTAGTTCCGAGCAGTACTTC. Protein: CASSAMTSSEQYF.

This clone was found a few times. The junction differs from germline at one of its ends, possibly a read error. The chain couples TRBV28 to TRBJ1-5; D might be TRBD1 (5 bases). Germline V gene sequence: CDR1 MDHEN, CDR2 SYDVKM. This CDR3 comprises 12 residues. CDR3 DNA sequence: TGTGCCAGCAGTGGGGGTGGGCAGCCCCATCATTTT. Translating it yields CASSGGGQPHHF.

This sequence joins TRBV7-9 and TRBJ1-2, with D hard to call. Germline V gene lookup returns CDR1 SEHNR and CDR2 FQNEAQ (reference sequence). The CDR3 contains 15 residues. Trimming removed 5 bases at V and 1 base at J, with 14 bases between. The CDR3 region is CASSARPEGNYGYTF. In DNA form, the CDR3 reads TGTGCCAGCAGCGCAAGACCGGAGGGTAACTATGGCTACACCTTC.

CDR3 in amino acids: CASSLLGQPQHF. The DNA of the CDR3 is TGTGCCAGCAGTTTATTGGGACAGCCCCAGCATTTT. This rearrangement joins TRBV27 to TRBJ1-5; no firm D call. This CDR3 contains 12 residues. Germline assignment: CDR1 MNHEY and CDR2 SMNVEV (reference sequence). V was cut by 1 base and J by 7 bases, with 5 bases left in between.

The rearrangement joins TRBV20-1 to TRBJ2-7; TRBD2 agrees at 12 bases. The V gene end was trimmed by 4 bases and the J gene end by 4 bases; junction bases not matched to a gene: 5. The CDR3 is 14 residues long. Looked up from germline, CDR1 is DFQATT and CDR2 is SNEGSKA (reference sequence). The CDR3 nucleotides read TGCAGTGCTACCGGACTAGCGGGAATGTACGAGCAGTACTTC. This codes for CSATGLAGMYEQYF.

This chain joins TRBV6-2 or TRBV6-3 and TRBJ2-7, with 8 bases lining up with TRBD1. Per the germline V gene, CDR1 is MNHEY and CDR2 is SVGEGT. The CDR3 covers 14 residues. The ends lost 6 bases at V and 5 bases at J; junction bases unmatched: 9. CDR3 in DNA: TGTGCCAGCAGCCTCTTCGGACAGGGCCACGAGCAGTACTTC. This encodes CASSLFGQGHEQYF.